This TCR beta chain was recovered during a study of CD8+ T cells in alopecia areata. Study-level findings and limits: When scalp samples are sequenced, resident alphabeta T cells of normal skin are also captured. Affected lesional scalp, above all in alopecia totalis/universalis, was more clonal than normal scalp. Baseline CD8+ expansion's link to response remains uncertain, as there was one nonresponder.

Points on this clone: Its target is unknown.

Treatment denoted: oral pan-JAK inhibitor, 5-10 mg twice daily. Extracted RNA was reverse transcribed, and the resulting cDNA served as sequencing template. The protocol was immunoSEQ multiplex PCR, while the TCRdb copy is restricted to in-frame clones and leaves out a portion. The sample has about 270,000 clones, 60% seen once. The V gene's germline CDR1 is SGHRS and CDR2 YFSETQ. The CDR3 is 17 residues long. V was clipped by 4 bases and J by 0 bases, with 14 bases between them. V is TRBV5-1 and J is TRBJ1-6; D call uncertain. This sequence was found in a human donor with alopecia areata. The material was CD4+ T cells sorted from blood, obtained at week 52, from a patient treated with tofacitinib. The DNA of the CDR3 is TGCGCCAGCAGCGGCGGTCCTTCAAGCTCCTATAATTCACCCCTCCACTTT. It codes for CASSGGPSSSYNSPLHF.